Below, 9 T cell receptor beta chains from the same sample are listed, as sequenced in a study of yellow fever vaccine responses in identical twins. TCRdb called the RT-PCR reads again in MiXCR, with one record for every CDR3 protein. The repertoire holds 20,000 to 25,000 distinct CDR3 sequences, with around 77% as singletons. Material: T cells from blood (PBMCs), unsorted or a sorted subset (not recorded which), obtained before or after yellow fever vaccination (not recorded which). The receptors were sampled from a woman aged 18-29 years who received the yellow fever vaccine.

The chain joins TRBV20-1 to TRBJ2-7, with no clear D. Germline values: CDR1 DFQATT, CDR2 SNEGSKA (reference sequence). Trimming left V 5 bases short and J 0 bases short, with 11 bases between. There are 13 residues in the CDR3. CDR3 residues: CSAQSRGSYEQYV. Here the CDR3 DNA reads TGCAGTGCTCAGTCCCGCGGCTCCTACGAGCAGTACGTC.

The chain uses TRBV7-6 and TRBJ1-4; D is uncertain. The CDR3 spans 15 residues. Between the trimmed V and J ends, which lost 1 base and 3 bases, there was a span of 9 bases. The germline V gene encodes CDR1 SGHVS and CDR2 FNYEAQ. CDR3 residues: CASSLDSQPNEKLFF. The CDR3 DNA is TGTGCCAGCAGCTTAGATTCGCAGCCTAATGAAAAACTGTTTTTT. Together with reference TRBV7-6 and TRBJ1-4, the CDR3 gives the full variable domain: GAGVSQSPRYKVTKRGQDVALRCDPISGHVSLYWYRQALGQGPEFLTYFNYEAQQDKSGLPNDRFSAERPEGSISTLTIQRTEQRDSAMYRCASSLDSQPNEKLFFGSGTQLSVL.

The chain joins TRBV11-1 to TRBJ2-1; no definite D call. This CDR3 comprises 17 residues. CDR1 is SGHAT, CDR2 FQDESV, per germline (reference sequence). V was clipped by 1 base and J by 0 bases, with 13 bases between them. CDR3 in amino acids: CASSLGGSANSYNEQFF. In DNA form, the CDR3 reads TGTGCCAGCAGCTTAGGAGGTAGTGCCAACTCCTACAATGAGCAGTTCTTC.

The J gene is TRBJ2-5, the V gene TRBV28, with 11 nucleotides matching TRBD2. This CDR3 comprises 16 residues. The junction had 6 bases not matched to a gene; V was cut back by 5 bases and J by 1 base. CDR1 and CDR2 (germline): MDHEN, SYDVKM. The CDR3 sequence: CASSILAGGPQETQYF. The CDR3 DNA reads TGTGCCAGCAGTATCCTAGCGGGGGGTCCCCAAGAGACCCAGTACTTC.

This chain links TRBV18 with TRBJ1-2; D is uncertain. The CDR3 covers 13 residues. Germline CDR1 is KGHSH and CDR2 is LQKENI. With 2 bases removed from V and 3 bases from J, the gap between germline ends came to 7 bases. As DNA, the CDR3 is TGTGCCAGCTCACCAGGATCCGACTATGGCTACACCTTC. It specifies CASSPGSDYGYTF.

The rearrangement links TRBV29-1 to TRBJ2-5; D remains ambiguous. Per germline, CDR1 SQVTM and CDR2 ANQGSEA. With 3 bases removed from V and 5 bases from J, the gap between germline ends came to 7 bases. The CDR3 extends over 11 amino acids. The chain's CDR3 is CSVEGTETQYF. CDR3 DNA sequence: TGCAGCGTTGAGGGCACGGAGACCCAGTACTTC.

The chain carries TRBV12-3 or TRBV12-4 and TRBJ1-4; D is perhaps TRBD1 (6 bases). V lost 6 bases to trimming and J lost 8 bases, with 16 bases between them. The CDR3 consists of 14 residues. The CDR3 DNA reads TGTGCCAGCAGCCTCCGGGACACTAGAGAAAAACTGTTTTTT. It yields the protein CASSLRDTREKLFF.

The rearrangement joins TRBV12-3 or TRBV12-4 to TRBJ2-3, with D perhaps matching TRBD1 (6 bases). The CDR3 is 14 amino acids. Trimming cost V 6 bases and J 2 bases, with 12 bases left between them. The chain's CDR3 is CASSRTATTDTQYF. The CDR3 region has the DNA TGTGCCAGCAGCCGGACAGCAACCACAGATACGCAGTATTTT.

This chain uses TRBV23-1 with TRBJ2-3; D is unresolved. TRBV23-1 is assigned to the ORF class and has an uncertain function. V dropped 0 bases and J dropped 1 base, with 11 bases sitting between them. The CDR3 has 16 amino acids. CDR3 bases: TGCGCCAGCAGTCAATCCCAGCCCAAACGCACAGATACGCAGTATTTT. This encodes CASSQSQPKRTDTQYF.